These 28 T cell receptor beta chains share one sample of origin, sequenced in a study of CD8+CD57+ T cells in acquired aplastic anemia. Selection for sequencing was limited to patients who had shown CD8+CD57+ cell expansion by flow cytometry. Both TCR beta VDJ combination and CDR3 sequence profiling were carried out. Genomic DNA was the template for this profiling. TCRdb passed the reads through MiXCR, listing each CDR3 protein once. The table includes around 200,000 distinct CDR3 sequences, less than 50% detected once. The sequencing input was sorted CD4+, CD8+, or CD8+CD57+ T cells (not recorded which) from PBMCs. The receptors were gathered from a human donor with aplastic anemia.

The CDR3 coding sequence is TGTGCCAGCAGCCAGGGCCTCTCTAGCGGGGGAGAAGAGACCCAGTACTTC. Translated: CASSQGLSSGGEETQYF. The rearrangement links TRBV11-2 to TRBJ2-5; 10 nucleotides align to TRBD2. The CDR3 is 17 amino acids. The V gene's germline CDR1 is SGHAT and CDR2 FQNNGV. The J segment lost 3 bases and the V segment lost 5 bases, leaving 12 bases of the junction unmatched.

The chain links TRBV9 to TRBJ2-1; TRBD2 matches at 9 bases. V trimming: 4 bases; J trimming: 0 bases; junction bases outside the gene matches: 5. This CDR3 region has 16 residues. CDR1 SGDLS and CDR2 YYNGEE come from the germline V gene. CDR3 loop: CASSHSGGNSYNEQFF. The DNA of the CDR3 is TGTGCCAGCAGCCACAGCGGGGGGAACTCCTACAATGAGCAGTTCTTC.

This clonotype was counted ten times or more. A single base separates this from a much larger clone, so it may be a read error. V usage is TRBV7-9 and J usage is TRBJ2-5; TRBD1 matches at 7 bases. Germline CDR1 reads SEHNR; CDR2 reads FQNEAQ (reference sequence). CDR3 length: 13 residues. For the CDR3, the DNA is TGTGTCAGCAGCCCGGACAGGCAAGAGACCCAGTACTTC. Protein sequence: CVSSPDRQETQYF.

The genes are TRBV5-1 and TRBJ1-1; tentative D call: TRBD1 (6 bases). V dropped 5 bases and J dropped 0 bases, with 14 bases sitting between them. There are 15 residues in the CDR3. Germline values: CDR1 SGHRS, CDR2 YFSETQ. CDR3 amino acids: CASSGGASMNTEAFF. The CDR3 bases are TGCGCCAGCAGTGGGGGGGCCAGCATGAACACTGAAGCTTTCTTT.

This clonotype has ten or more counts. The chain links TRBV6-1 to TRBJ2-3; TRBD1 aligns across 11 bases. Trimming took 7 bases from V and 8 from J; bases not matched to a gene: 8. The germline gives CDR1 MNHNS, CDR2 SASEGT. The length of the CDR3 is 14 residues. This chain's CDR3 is CASTAGQGAGTQYF. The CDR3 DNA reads TGTGCCAGCACCGCCGGACAGGGGGCAGGTACGCAGTATTTT.

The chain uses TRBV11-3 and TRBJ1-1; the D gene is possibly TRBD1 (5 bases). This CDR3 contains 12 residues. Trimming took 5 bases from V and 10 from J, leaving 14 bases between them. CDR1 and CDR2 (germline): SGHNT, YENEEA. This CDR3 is CASSRREGTAFF. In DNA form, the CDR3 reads TGTGCCAGCAGCCGTCGGGAAGGGACAGCTTTCTTT.

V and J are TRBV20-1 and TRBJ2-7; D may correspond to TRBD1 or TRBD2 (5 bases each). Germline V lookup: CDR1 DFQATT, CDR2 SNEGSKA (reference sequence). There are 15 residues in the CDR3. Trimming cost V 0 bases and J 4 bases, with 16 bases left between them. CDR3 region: CSARDRSAGRYEQYF. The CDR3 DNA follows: TGCAGTGCTAGAGATCGGTCGGCAGGGAGATACGAGCAGTACTTC.

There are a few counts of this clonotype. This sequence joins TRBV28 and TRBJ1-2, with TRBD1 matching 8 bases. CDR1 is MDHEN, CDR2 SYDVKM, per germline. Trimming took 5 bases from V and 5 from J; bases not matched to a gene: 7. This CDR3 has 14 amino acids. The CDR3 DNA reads TGTGCCAGCAGTACGACAGGGGCGTTGTATGGCTACACCTTC. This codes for CASSTTGALYGYTF.

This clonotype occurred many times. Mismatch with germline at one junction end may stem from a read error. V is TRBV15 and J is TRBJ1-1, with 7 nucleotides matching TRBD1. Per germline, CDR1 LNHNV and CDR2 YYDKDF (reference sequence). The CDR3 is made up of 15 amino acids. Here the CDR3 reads CATSRGGGSNTEAFF. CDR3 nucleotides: TGTGCCACTAGCAGGGGGGGGGGTTCGAACACTGAAGCTTTCTTT.

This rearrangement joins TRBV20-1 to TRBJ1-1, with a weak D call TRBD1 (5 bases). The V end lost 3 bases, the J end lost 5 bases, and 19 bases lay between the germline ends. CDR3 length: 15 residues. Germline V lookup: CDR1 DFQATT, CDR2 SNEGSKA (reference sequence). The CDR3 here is CSASRDAASATEAFF. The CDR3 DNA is TGCAGTGCTAGCCGGGACGCGGCGAGTGCAACTGAAGCTTTCTTT.

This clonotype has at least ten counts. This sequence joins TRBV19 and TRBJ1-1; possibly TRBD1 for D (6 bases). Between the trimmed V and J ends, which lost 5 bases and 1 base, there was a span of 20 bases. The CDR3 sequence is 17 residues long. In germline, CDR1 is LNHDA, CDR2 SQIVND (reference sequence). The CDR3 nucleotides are TGTGCCAGTAGTCCCGAAGGACAGCTACGACGGAACACTGAAGCTTTCTTT. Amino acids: CASSPEGQLRRNTEAFF.

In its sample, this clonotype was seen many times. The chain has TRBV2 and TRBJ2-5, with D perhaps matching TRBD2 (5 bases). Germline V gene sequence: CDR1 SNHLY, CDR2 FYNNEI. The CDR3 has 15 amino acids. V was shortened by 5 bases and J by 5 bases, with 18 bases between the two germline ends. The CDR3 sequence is CASSTSRVLGETQYF. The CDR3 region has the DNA TGTGCCAGCAGTACATCGAGGGTTTTAGGGGAGACCCAGTACTTC.

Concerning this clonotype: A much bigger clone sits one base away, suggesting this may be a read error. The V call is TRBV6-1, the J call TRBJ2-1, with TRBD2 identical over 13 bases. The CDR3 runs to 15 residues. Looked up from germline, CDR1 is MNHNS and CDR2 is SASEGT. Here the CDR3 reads CAGSVLAGGLGEQFF. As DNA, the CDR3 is TGTGCCGGCAGCGTACTAGCGGGGGGGCTCGGTGAGCAGTTCTTC.

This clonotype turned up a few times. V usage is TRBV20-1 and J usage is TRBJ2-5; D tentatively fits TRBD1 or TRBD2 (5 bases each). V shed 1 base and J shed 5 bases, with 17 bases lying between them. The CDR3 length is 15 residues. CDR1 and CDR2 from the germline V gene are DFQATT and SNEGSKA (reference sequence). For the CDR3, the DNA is TGCAGTGCTAGAGGGGGGTACGACGGGATGGAGACCCAGTACTTC. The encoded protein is CSARGGYDGMETQYF.

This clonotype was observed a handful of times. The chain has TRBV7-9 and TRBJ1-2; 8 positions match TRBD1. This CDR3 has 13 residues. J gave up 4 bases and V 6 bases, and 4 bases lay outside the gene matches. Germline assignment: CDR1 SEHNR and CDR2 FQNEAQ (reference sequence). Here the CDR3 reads CASRPGTGYGYTF. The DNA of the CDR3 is TGTGCCAGCAGACCCGGGACAGGCTATGGCTACACCTTC.

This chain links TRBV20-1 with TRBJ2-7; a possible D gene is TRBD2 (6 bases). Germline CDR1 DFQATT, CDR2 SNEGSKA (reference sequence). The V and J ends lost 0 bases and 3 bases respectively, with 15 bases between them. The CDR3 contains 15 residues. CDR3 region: CSAREAAGTGYEQYF. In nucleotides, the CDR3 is TGCAGTGCTAGAGAAGCCGCCGGGACTGGCTACGAGCAGTACTTC.

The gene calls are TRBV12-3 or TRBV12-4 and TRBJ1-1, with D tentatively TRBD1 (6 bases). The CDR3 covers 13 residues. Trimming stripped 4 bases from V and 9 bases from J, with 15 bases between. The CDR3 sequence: CASSSSPQGQAFF. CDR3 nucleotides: TGTGCCAGCAGTTCCTCTCCACAGGGACAAGCTTTCTTT.

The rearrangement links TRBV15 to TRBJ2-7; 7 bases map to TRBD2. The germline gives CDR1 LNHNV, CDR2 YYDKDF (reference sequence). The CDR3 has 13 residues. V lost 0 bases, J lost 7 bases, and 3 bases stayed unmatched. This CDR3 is CATSRDREGEQYF. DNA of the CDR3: TGTGCCACCAGCAGAGACAGGGAGGGTGAGCAGTACTTC.

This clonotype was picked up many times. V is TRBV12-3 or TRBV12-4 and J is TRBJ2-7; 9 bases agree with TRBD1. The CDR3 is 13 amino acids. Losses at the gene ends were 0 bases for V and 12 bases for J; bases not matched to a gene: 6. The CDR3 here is CASSLAPPGQGYF. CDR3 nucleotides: TGTGCCAGCAGTTTAGCTCCCCCGGGACAGGGGTACTTC.

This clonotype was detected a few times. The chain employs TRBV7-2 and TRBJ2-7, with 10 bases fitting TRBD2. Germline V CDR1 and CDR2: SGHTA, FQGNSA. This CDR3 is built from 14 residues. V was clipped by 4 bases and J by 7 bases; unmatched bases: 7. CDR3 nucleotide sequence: TGTGCCAGCAGCTCCGTAGCGGGAGGACATGAGCAGTACTTC. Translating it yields CASSSVAGGHEQYF.

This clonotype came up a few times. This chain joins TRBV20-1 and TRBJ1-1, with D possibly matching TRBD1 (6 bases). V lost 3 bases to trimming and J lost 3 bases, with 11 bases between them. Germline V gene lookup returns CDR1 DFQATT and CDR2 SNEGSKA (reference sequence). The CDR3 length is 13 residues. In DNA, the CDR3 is TGCAGTGCTAGTGGAGGGGGAGACACTGAAGCTTTCTTT. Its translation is CSASGGGDTEAFF.

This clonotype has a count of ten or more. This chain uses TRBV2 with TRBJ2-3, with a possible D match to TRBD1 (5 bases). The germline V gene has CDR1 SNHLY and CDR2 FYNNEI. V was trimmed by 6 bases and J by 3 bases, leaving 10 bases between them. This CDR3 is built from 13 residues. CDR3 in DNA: TGTGCCAGCAGGGGGCGCGAGACAGATACGCAGTATTTT. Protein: CASRGRETDTQYF.

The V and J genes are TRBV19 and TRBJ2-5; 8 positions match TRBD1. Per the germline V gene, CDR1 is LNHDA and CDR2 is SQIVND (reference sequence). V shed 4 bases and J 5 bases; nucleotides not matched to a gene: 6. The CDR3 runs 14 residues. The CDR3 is CASSTPGGLETQYF. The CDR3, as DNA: TGTGCCAGTAGTACTCCAGGGGGCTTGGAGACCCAGTACTTC.

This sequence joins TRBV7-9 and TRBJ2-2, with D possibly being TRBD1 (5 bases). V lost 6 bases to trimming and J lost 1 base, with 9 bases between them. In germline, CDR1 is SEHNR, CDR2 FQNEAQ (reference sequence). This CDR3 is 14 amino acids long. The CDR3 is CASSWGRNTGELFF. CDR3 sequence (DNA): TGTGCCAGCAGTTGGGGCAGGAACACCGGGGAGCTGTTTTTT.

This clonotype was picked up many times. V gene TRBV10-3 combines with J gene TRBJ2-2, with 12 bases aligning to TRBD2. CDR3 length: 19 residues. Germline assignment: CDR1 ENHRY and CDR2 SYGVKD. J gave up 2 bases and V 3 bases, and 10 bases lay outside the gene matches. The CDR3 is CAISEGGRLAGDNTGELFF. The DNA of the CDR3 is TGTGCCATCAGTGAAGGTGGGAGACTAGCGGGGGACAACACCGGGGAGCTGTTTTTT.

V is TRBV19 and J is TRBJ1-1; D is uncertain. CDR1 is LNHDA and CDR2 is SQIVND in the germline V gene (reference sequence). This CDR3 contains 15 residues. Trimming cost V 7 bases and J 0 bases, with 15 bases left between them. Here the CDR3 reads CASTIDGSMNTEAFF. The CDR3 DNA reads TGTGCCAGTACCATAGATGGGAGCATGAACACTGAAGCTTTCTTT.

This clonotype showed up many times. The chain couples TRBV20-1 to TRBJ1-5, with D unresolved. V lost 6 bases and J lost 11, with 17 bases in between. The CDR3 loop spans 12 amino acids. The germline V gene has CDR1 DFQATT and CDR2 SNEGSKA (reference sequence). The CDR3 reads CSAAGGGGSQHF. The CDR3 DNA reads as TGCAGTGCCGCGGGTGGCGGAGGGTCCCAGCATTTT.

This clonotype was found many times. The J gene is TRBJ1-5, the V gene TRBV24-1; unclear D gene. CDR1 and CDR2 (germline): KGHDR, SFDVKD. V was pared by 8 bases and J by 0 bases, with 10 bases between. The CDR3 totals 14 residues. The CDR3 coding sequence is TGTGCCACCAACCCCGGGGATAGCAATCAGCCCCAGCATTTT. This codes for CATNPGDSNQPQHF.